What follows are 3 T cell receptor beta chains derived from one specimen sequenced in a study of vaccination and CD4 T cells after COVID-19. Their specific antigens are unknown. Described treatment: approximately 9-day PBMC culture with coronavirus spike peptide pools or control peptides (ViraFEST assay). With the Oncomine TCR Beta short-read assay, DNA from cultured CD4+ T cells was sequenced. TCRdb passed the PCR reads through MiXCR, listing each CDR3 protein once. The data contain about 15,000 distinct CDR3 sequences, less than 70% of them singletons. Sample: CD4+ T cells from blood, cultured in vitro, taken before SARS-CoV-2 vaccination. Source of these receptors: a human donor who had recovered from COVID-19.

J is TRBJ2-5 and V is TRBV7-9; TRBD2 agrees at 15 bases. Germline V gene sequence: CDR1 SEHNR, CDR2 FQNEAQ (reference sequence). The CDR3 is 18 amino acids. V gave up 5 bases and J gave up 7 bases; unmatched junction bases: 14. This CDR3 is CASSPVGTSGRPLATQYF. The CDR3 region has the DNA TGTGCCAGCAGCCCCGTCGGGACTAGCGGGAGGCCCTTGGCGACCCAGTACTTC.

The chain has TRBV6-1 and TRBJ2-2; 10 bases match TRBD1. CDR3 length: 14 residues. Germline values: CDR1 MNHNS, CDR2 SASEGT. Trimming took 4 bases from V and 5 from J; bases not matched to a gene: 1. CDR3 loop: CASSGQGATGELFF. The CDR3 nucleotides are TGTGCCAGCAGTGGACAGGGGGCAACCGGGGAGCTGTTTTTT.

The sample holds a few counts of this clonotype. The rearrangement uses TRBV20-1 and TRBJ1-2; D not resolved. Germline CDR1 and CDR2: DFQATT and SNEGSKA (reference sequence). V was shortened by 4 bases and J by 1 base, with 4 bases between the two germline ends. The CDR3 covers 11 residues. CDR3 amino acids: CSAMDNYGYTF. Here the CDR3 DNA reads TGCAGTGCTATGGATAACTATGGCTACACCTTC.